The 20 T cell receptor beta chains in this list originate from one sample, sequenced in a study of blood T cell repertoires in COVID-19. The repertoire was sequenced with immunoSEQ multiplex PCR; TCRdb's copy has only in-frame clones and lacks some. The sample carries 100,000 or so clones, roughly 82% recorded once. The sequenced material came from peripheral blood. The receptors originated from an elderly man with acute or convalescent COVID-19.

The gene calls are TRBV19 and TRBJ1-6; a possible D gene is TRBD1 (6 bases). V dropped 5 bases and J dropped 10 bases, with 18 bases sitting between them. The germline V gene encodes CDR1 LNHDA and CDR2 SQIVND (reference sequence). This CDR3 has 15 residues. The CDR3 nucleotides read TGTGCCAGTAGTGCCCCTACAGGGAACATATCACCCCTCCACTTT. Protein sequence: CASSAPTGNISPLHF.

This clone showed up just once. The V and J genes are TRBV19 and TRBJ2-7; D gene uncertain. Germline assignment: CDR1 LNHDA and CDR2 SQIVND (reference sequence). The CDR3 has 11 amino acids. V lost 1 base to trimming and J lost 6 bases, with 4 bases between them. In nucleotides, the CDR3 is TGTGCCAGTAGTATAGGGCCCGAGCAGTACTTC. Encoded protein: CASSIGPEQYF.

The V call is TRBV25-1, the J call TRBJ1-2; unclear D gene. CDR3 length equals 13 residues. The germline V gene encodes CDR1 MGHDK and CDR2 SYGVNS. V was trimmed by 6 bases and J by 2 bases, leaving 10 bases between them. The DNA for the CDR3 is TGTGCCAGCAGCTTAACAGAGAACTATGGCTACACCTTC. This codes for CASSLTENYGYTF.

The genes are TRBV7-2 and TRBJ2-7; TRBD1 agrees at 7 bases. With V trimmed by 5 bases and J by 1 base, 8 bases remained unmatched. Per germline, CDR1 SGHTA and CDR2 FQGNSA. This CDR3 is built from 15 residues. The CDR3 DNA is TGTGCCAGCAGCCCCCGACAGGGAGCGTCCTACGAGCAGTACTTC. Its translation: CASSPRQGASYEQYF.

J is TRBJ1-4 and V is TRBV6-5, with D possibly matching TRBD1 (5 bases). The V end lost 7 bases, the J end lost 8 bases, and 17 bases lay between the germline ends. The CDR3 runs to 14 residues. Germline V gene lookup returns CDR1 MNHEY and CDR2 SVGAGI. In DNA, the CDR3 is TGTGCCAGCACCCGACGGCAGGGAGGGGAAAAACTGTTTTTT. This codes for CASTRRQGGEKLFF.

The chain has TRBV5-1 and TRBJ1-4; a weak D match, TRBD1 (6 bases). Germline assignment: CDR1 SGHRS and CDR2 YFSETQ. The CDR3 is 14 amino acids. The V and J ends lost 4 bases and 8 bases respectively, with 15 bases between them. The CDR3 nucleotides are TGCGCCAGCAGCCCGCACAGGGTTGAGGAAAAACTGTTTTTT. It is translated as CASSPHRVEEKLFF.

The CDR3 here is CASSVGVSGVQETQYF. For the CDR3, the DNA is TGTGCCAGCAGCGTAGGGGTTAGCGGGGTGCAAGAGACCCAGTACTTC. The gene calls are TRBV9 and TRBJ2-5; 8 positions agree with TRBD2. Germline V CDR1 and CDR2: SGDLS, YYNGEE. Trimming at V came to 0 bases and at J to 2 bases, leaving 6 bases not matched to a gene. There are 16 residues in the CDR3.

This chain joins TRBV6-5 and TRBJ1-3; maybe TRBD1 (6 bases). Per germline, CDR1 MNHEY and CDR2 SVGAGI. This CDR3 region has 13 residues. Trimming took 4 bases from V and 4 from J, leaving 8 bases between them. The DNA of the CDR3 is TGTGCCAGCAGTTCAGGGGTCGGAAACACCATATATTTT. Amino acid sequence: CASSSGVGNTIYF.

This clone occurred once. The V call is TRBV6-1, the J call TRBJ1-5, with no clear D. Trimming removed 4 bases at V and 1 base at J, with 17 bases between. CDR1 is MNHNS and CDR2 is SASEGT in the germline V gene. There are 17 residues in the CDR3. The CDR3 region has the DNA TGTGCCAGCAGTGCAAATGACCCCCGGGTCAGCAATCAGCCCCAGCATTTT. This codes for CASSANDPRVSNQPQHF.

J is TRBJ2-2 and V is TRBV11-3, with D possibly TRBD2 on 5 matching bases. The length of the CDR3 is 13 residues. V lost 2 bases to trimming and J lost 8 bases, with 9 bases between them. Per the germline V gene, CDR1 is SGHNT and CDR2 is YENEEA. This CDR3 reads CASSLREIGELFF. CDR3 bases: TGTGCCAGCAGCTTAAGGGAGATTGGGGAGCTGTTTTTT.

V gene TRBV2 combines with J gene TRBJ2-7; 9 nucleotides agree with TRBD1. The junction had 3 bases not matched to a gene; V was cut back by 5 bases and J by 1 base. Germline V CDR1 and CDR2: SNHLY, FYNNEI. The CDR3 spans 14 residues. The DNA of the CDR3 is TGTGCCAGCAGTCCGGGACAGGGTTCCTACGAGCAGTACTTC. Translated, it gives CASSPGQGSYEQYF. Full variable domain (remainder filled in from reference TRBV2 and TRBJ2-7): EPEVTQTPSHQVTQMGQEVILRCVPISNHLYFYWYRQILGQKVEFLVSFYNNEISEKSEIFDDQFSVERPDGSNFTLKIRSTKLEDSAMYFCASSPGQGSYEQYFGPGTRLTVT.

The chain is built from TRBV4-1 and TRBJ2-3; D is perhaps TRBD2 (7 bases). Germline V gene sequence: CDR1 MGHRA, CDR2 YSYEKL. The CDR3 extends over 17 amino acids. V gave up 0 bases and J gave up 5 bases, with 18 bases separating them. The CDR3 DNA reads TGCGCCAGCAGCCAAGATGGGGGGGCAGGGCGGGGAGATACGCAGTATTTT. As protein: CASSQDGGAGRGDTQYF.

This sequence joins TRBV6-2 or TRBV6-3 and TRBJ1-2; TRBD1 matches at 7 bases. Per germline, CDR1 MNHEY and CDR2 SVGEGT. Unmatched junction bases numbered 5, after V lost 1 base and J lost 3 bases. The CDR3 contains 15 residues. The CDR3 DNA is TGTGCCAGCAGTTACTTGGGACAGAAATACTATGGCTACACCTTC. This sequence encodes CASSYLGQKYYGYTF.

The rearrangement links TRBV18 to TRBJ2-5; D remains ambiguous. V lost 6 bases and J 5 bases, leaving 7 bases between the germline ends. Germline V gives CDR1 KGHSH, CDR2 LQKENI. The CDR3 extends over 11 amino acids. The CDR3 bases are TGTGCCAGCTCGGCGACTGAGACCCAGTACTTC. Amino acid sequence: CASSATETQYF.

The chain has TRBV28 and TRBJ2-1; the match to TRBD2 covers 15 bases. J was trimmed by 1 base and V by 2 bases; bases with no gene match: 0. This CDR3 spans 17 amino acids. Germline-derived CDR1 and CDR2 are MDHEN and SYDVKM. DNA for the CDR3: TGTGCCAGCAGTTTAGGGACTAGCGGGAGGTCCTACAATGAGCAGTTCTTC. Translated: CASSLGTSGRSYNEQFF.

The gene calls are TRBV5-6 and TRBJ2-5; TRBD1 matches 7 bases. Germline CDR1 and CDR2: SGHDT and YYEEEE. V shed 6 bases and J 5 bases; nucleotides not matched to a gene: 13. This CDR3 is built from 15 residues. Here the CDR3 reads CASTVSGTVDETQYF. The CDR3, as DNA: TGTGCCAGCACCGTCTCCGGGACAGTCGATGAGACCCAGTACTTC.

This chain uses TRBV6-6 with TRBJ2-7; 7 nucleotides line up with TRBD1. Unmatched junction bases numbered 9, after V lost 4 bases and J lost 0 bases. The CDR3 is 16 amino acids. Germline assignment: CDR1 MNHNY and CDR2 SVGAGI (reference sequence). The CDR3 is CASSFRQGQPSYEQYF. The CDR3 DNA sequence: TGTGCCAGCAGTTTCCGACAGGGACAACCCTCCTACGAGCAGTACTTC.

The CDR3 loop reads CASSELRGYTF. As DNA, the CDR3 is TGTGCCAGCAGTGAACTCAGAGGCTACACCTTC. J is TRBJ1-2 and V is TRBV2; D ambiguous. V lost 2 bases to trimming and J lost 8 bases, with 6 bases between them. The CDR3 runs to 11 residues. Germline CDR1 and CDR2: SNHLY and FYNNEI.

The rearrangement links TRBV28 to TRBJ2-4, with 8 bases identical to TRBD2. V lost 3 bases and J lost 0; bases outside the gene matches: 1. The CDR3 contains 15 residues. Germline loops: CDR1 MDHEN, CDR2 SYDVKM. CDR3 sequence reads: CASSFSGVAKNIQYF. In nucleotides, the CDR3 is TGTGCCAGCAGTTTTAGCGGGGTAGCCAAAAACATTCAGTACTTC.

CDR3 in amino acids: CATSRDKGAGSPLHF. The CDR3 nucleotides read TGTGCCACCAGCAGAGATAAGGGGGCAGGATCACCCCTCCACTTT. The chain is built from TRBV15 and TRBJ1-6, with 7 bases lining up with TRBD1. The ends lost 0 bases at V and 10 bases at J; junction bases unmatched: 6. This CDR3 has 15 amino acids. Per germline, CDR1 LNHNV and CDR2 YYDKDF (reference sequence).